This T cell receptor (beta chain) was recorded in a study of blood T cell repertoires in COVID-19. Overall study context: The United States, Italy and Spain provided the acute and convalescent COVID-19 samples. Sources were T cells, B-cell-depleted T cells, or PBMCs; the material itself was cDNA or gDNA.

Authors' methods: Reference gene primer amplification gave estimated nucleated cell counts. Clones were sequenced by immunoSEQ multiplex PCR, and TCRdb holds only the in-frame ones, with some missing. The V and J calls and clone size are taken from that table; D and trimming were inferred from the DNA. The sample includes approximately 180,000 clones, around 87% of them seen just once. This CDR3 region has 17 residues. Losses at the gene ends were 3 bases for V and 2 bases for J; bases not matched to a gene: 12. CDR1 is SEHNR, CDR2 FQNEAQ, per germline (reference sequence). The sample comprised peripheral blood. The chain has TRBV7-9 and TRBJ2-7; 8 bases match TRBD1. The TCR originated in a man in his forties with active or convalescent COVID-19. The CDR3 nucleotides are TGTGCCAGCAGCTTGGGACAGGAGACGACGTTACCCTACGAGCAGTACTTC. This translates into CASSLGQETTLPYEQYF.